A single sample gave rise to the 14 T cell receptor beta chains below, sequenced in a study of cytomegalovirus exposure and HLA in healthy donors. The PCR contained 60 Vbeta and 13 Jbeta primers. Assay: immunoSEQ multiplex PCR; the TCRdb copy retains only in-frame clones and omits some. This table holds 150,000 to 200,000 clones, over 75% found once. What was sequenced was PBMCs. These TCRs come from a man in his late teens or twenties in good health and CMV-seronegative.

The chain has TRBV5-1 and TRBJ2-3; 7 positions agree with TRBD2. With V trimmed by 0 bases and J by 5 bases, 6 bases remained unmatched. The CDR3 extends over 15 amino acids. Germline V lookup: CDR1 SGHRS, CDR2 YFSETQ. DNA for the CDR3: TGCGCCAGCAGCTTGGCCAGTTCTAGCGGAGATACGCAGTATTTT. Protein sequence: CASSLASSSGDTQYF.

The CDR3 sequence: CASSSLLTGLFTDTQYF. The CDR3 DNA reads as TGTGCCAGCAGTTCCCTACTGACAGGGCTGTTCACAGATACGCAGTATTTT. The rearrangement joins TRBV7-2 to TRBJ2-3; 7 bases match TRBD1. Trimming removed 6 bases from V and 2 bases from J; junction bases left unmatched: 14. The V gene's germline CDR1 is SGHTA and CDR2 FQGNSA. This CDR3 comprises 17 residues.

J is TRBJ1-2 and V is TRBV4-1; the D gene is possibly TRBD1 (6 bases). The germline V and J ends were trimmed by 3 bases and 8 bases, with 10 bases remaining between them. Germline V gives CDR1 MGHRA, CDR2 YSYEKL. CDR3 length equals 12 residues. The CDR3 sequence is CASSQGAGGYTF. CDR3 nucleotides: TGCGCCAGCAGCCAGGGGGCTGGGGGCTACACCTTC.

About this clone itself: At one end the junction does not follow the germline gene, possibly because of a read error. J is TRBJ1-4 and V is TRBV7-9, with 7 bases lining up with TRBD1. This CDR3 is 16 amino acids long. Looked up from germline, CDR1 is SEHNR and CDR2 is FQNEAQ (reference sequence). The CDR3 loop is CSSSPPDTGVDEKLFF. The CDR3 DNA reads TGTTCCAGCAGCCCCCCGGACACAGGGGTCGATGAAAAACTGTTTTTT.

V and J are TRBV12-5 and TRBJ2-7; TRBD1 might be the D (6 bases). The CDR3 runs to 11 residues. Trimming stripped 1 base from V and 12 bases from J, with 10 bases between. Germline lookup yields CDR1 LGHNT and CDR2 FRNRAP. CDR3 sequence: CASGLGSGVYF. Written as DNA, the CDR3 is TGTGCTAGTGGTTTGGGGTCAGGGGTGTACTTC.

The CDR3 sequence is CASSLDLSRPPRYGYTF. The DNA of the CDR3 is TGCGCCAGCAGCCTAGACCTATCTAGGCCCCCTAGGTATGGCTACACCTTC. The chain couples TRBV4-3 to TRBJ1-2, with no clear D. The V end was cut by 4 bases, the J end by 5 bases, with 23 bases between. The V gene's germline CDR1 is LGHNA and CDR2 YSLEER. CDR3 size: 17 residues.

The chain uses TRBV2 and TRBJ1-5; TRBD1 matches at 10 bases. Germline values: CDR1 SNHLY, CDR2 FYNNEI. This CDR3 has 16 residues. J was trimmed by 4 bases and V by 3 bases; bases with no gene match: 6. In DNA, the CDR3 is TGTGCCAGCAGTGAGTTGGGACAGGGGCCGAATCAGCCCCAGCATTTT. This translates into CASSELGQGPNQPQHF.

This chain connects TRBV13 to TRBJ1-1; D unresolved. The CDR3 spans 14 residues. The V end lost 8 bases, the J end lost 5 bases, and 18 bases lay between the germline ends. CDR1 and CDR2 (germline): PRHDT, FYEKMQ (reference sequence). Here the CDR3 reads CASRLTTSGTEAFF. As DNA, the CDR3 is TGTGCCAGCCGCCTCACAACTTCGGGAACTGAAGCTTTCTTT.

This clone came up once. In DNA form, the CDR3 reads TGTGCCTGGAGTGGTAGTACCTACGAGCAGTACTTC. It codes for CAWSGSTYEQYF. The chain is built from TRBV30 and TRBJ2-7, with D unresolved. Trimming took 1 base from V and 2 from J, leaving 6 bases between them. CDR1 and CDR2 from the germline V gene are GTSNPN and SVGIG (reference sequence). The CDR3 covers 12 residues.

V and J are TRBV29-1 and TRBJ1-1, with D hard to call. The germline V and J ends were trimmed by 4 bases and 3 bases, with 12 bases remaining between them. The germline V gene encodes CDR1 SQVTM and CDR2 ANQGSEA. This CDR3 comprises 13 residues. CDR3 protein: CSVAVSADTEAFF. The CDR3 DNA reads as TGCAGCGTTGCAGTCTCAGCGGACACTGAAGCTTTCTTT.

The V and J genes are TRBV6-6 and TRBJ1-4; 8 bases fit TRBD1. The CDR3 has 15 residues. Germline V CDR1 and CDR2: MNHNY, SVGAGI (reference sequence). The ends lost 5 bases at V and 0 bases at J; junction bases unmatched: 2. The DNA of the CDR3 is TGTGCCAGCAGTCCACAGGGGGCAACTAATGAAAAACTGTTTTTT. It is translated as CASSPQGATNEKLFF.

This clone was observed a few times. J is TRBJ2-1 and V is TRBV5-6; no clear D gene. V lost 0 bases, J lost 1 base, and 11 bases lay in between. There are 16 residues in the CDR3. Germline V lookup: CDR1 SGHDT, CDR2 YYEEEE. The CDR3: CASSLVAIGSYNEQFF. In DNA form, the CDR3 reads TGTGCCAGCAGCTTGGTCGCCATCGGGTCCTACAATGAGCAGTTCTTC. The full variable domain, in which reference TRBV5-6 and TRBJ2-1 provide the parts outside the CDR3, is DAGVTQSPTHLIKTRGQQVTLRCSPKSGHDTVSWYQQALGQGPQFIFQYYEEEERQRGNFPDRFSGHQFPNYSSELNVNALLLGDSALYLCASSLVAIGSYNEQFFGPGTRLTVL.

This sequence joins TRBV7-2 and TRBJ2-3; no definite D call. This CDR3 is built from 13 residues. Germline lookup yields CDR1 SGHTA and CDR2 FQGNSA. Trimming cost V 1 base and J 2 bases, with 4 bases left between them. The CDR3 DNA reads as TGTGCCAGCAGCTTAGGAGTCACAGATACGCAGTATTTT. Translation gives CASSLGVTDTQYF. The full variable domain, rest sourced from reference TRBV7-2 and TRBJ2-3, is GAGVSQSPSNKVTEKGKDVELRCDPISGHTALYWYRQSLGQGLEFLIYFQGNSAPDKSGLPSDRFSAERTGGSVSTLTIQRTQQEDSAVYLCASSLGVTDTQYFGPGTRLTVL.

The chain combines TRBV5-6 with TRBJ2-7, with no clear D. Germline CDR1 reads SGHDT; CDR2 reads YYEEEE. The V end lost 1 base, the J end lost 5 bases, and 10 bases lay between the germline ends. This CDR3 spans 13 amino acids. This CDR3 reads CASSLRSFHEQYF. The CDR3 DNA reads TGTGCCAGCAGCTTGCGGTCCTTCCACGAGCAGTACTTC.